A single T cell receptor beta chain is shown here with its context. What it recognizes is unknown. The data stem from a study of blood T cells in healthy people across ages. Study-wide results and limits: Long-lived and aged donors differed, with more naive CD4+ cells and higher diversity in the long-lived.

Using a J-beta primer mix together with a sample-barcoded 5' primer, a second PCR was run for roughly 7 to 12 cycles. TCRdb independently ran MiXCR on the 5' RACE reads; one entry per CDR3 protein. The sample records about 1.5 million distinct CDR3 sequences, approximately 43% being singletons. Germline trimming cut 3 bases from V and 4 bases from J; bases unmatched to any gene: 18. Germline-derived CDR1 and CDR2 are LGHDT and YNNKEL (reference sequence). The CDR3 totals 20 residues. Extractions gave at least 5.5 micrograms of total RNA per sample. Sequenced input: blood. The chain is built from TRBV3-1 and TRBJ2-1, with 10 bases aligning to TRBD2. The sequence derives from a woman younger than 30 in good health. CDR3 sequence reads: CASSHDVYKSWTSGYNEQFF. The CDR3 nucleotides read TGTGCCAGCAGCCATGATGTGTATAAAAGTTGGACTAGCGGATACAATGAGCAGTTCTTC.